The following is a T cell receptor beta chain sequence with its context. Its antigen target is currently unknown. Nothing much larger sits one base from this clone, and base qualities are not available. This sample was included in a study of radiation and T cells in renal cell carcinoma (dated by TCRdb to 2018 to 2021). As for the study more broadly: Samples were obtained from a clinical trial, in which 15 Gy stereotactic body radiation therapy was delivered to primary renal cell carcinomas and nephrectomy was performed 4 weeks later. In total, 50 to 55 samples underwent TCR beta sequencing: about 25 tumors plus 27 peripheral blood samples. A total of approximately 3,800,000 unique CDR3 nucleotide sequences, encoding 2.5 million to 3 million unique CDR3 amino acid sequences, were found across all 55 or so samples.

Taken from cysteine to phenylalanine, the CDR3 has 17 residues. The DNA shown is the 51-base CDR3, in frame from base 1. The junction shows trimming of 6 bases on V and 0 bases on J, and the gene matches do not reach 10 bases of it. As encoded in the germline V gene, CDR1 is MDHEN while CDR2 is SYDVKM. Overall results and qualifications from the work: The single-armed trial design could not address effects of radiation dose or scheduling on the TCR repertoire. Dynamics of the blood repertoire were not tracked past 4 weeks after treatment. Because pretreatment tumor biopsies were not available, the study could not determine whether clonotypes were already present within the tumor at baseline. Top tumor clonotypes rose in blood from baseline to 2 weeks post-radiation, then contracted by 4 weeks, suggesting transient expansion of tumor-resident clones.

Following the manufacturer's recommendations, the immunoSEQ kit was used to generate TCR beta libraries from genomic DNA. Library preparation used a first multiplex PCR with proprietary primers, then a second PCR adding unique barcodes, with bead cleanups after each round. A positive control reaction and a negative control reaction, both provided in the kit, were run with every batch of samples. The final libraries underwent checking on an Agilent 4200 TapeStation D1000 ScreenTape, volumetric pooling, and quantification by qPCR. Sequencing was performed on an Illumina NextSeq500 with a MidOutput 150-cycle cartridge, and 156 Read1 and 15 Index1 cycles were run with kit custom primers. The pooled library was loaded at 0.9 to 1 pM, with a roughly 19% PhiX control spiked in. In the paper's pipeline: Vendor-processed data were analyzed in R, and a clonotype was defined as all T cells sharing the same CDR3 nucleotide sequence. In the clone abundance analyses, frequencies in each sample were normalized to that sample's 10,000 most abundant clones. Public T cell clones, averaging fewer than five per sample, were removed before analysis. An abundance difference of at least 32-fold between compartments was the criterion for calling clonotypes tumor-enriched or baseline blood-enriched. A beta-binomial differential abundance model was used to identify clonotypes that were expanded or contracted between blood time points. Similarity between tumor and blood repertoires was quantified using the Baroni-Urbani and Buser coefficient, and groups were compared with two-tailed Wilcoxon tests in R. This immuneACCESS table, as held by TCRdb, lists in-frame sequences with V and J called but not all clones. Of the missing ones, under half trace to an unresolved V gene in checked studies; the others have no known cause. The D gene and trimming were derived from the DNA, and the V and J assignments and clone size from that table. This sample gives some 150,000 clones in total; 70% to 90% of them show up just once. Together, the top ten hold 12% of the sample.

The sample's time point label is to be understood as: baseline pretreatment blood. The treatment or condition label for this specimen denotes: 15 Gy SBRT to primary tumor, nephrectomy 4 weeks later. To follow tumor-enriched clonotypes, serial peripheral blood was collected from radiation-treated patients at baseline and at 2 weeks and 4 weeks after SBRT. Renal cell carcinoma with clear cell pathology was present in all patients. Genomic DNA for TCR sequencing was prepared using the QIAamp DNA Blood Mini Kit (Qiagen). Only samples passing all quality control checks were included in the analyses. The sequence joins TRBV28 to TRBJ2-7; the junction holds 11 bases that match TRBD2. The origin of this receptor is a woman aged 50 to 60 with renal cell carcinoma. Sequenced here: blood, sampled from a patient whose treatment included radiotherapy and nephrectomy. The CDR3 region has the sequence CASSLTPGLADSYEQYF. The nucleotide sequence is TGTGCCAGCAGCCTTACCCCGGGACTAGCGGACTCCTACGAGCAGTACTTC.